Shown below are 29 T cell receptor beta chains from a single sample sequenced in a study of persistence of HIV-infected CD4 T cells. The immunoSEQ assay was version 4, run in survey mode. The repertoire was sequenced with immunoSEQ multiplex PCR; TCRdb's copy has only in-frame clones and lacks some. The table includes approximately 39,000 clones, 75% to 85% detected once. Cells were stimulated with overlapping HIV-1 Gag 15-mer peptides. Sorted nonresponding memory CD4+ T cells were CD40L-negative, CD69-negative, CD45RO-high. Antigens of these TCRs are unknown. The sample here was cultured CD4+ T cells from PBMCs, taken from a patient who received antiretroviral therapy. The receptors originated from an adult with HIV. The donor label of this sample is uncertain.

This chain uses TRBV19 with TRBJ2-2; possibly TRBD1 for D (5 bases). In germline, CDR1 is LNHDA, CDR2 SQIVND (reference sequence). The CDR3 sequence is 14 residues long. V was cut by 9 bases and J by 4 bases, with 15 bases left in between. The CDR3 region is CASLVGRGTGELFF. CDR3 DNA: TGTGCCAGCCTAGTGGGGCGCGGCACCGGGGAGCTGTTTTTT.

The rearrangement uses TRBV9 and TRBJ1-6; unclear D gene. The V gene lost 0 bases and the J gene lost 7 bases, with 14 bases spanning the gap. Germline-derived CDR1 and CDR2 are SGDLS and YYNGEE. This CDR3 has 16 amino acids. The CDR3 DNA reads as TGTGCCAGCAGCGTAGGAGGTCAGGCCGTAAATTCACCCCTCCACTTT. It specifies CASSVGGQAVNSPLHF.

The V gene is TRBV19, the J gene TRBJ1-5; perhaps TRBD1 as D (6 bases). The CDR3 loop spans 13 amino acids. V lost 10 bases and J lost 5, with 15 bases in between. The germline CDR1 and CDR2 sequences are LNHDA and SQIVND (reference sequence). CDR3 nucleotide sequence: TGTGCCACCTCCACAGGGAGAGATCAGCCCCAGCATTTT. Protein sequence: CATSTGRDQPQHF.

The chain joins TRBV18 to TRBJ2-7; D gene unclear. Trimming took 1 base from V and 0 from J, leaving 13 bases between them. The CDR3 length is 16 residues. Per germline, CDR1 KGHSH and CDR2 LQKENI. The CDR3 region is CASSPLYGTSSYEQYF. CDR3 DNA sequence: TGTGCCAGCTCACCACTATACGGCACAAGCTCCTACGAGCAGTACTTC. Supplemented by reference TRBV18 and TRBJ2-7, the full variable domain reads NAGVMQNPRHLVRRRGQEARLRCSPMKGHSHVYWYRQLPEEGLKFMVYLQKENIIDESGMPKERFSAEFPKEGPSILRIQQVVRGDSAAYFCASSPLYGTSSYEQYFGPGTRLTVT.

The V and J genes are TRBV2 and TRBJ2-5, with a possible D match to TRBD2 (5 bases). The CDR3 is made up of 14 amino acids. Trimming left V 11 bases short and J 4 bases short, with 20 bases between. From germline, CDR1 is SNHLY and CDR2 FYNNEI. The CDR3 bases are TGTGCCGTCCTAGCCCTCCTCCTCCCAGAGACCCAGTACTTC. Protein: CAVLALLLPETQYF.

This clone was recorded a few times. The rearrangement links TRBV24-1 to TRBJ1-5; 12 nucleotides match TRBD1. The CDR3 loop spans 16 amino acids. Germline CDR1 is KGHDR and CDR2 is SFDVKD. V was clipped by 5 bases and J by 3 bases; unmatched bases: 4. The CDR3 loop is CATSGGDRGPNQPQHF. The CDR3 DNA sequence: TGTGCCACCAGTGGAGGGGACAGGGGGCCCAATCAGCCCCAGCATTTT.

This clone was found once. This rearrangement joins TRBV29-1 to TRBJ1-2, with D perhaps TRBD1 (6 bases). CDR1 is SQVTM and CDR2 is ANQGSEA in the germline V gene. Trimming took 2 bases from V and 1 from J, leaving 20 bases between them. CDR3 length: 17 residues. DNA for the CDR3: TGCAGCGTTGAAAGGAGGAGACAGGCGAAATTTAACTATGGCTACACCTTC. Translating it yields CSVERRRQAKFNYGYTF.

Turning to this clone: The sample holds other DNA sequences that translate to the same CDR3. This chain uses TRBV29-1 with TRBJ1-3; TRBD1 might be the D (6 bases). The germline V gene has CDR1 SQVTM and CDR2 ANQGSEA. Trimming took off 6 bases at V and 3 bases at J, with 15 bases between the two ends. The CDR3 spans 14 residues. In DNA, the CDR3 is TGCAGCGTGGGGCTAGGACAGAGTGGAAACACCATATATTTT. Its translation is CSVGLGQSGNTIYF.

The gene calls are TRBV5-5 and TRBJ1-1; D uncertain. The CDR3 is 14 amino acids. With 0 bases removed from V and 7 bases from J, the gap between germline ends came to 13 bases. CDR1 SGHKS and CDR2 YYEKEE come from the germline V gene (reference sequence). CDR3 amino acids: CASSLALTTSEAFF. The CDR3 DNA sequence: TGTGCCAGCAGCTTGGCATTAACGACGAGTGAAGCTTTCTTT.

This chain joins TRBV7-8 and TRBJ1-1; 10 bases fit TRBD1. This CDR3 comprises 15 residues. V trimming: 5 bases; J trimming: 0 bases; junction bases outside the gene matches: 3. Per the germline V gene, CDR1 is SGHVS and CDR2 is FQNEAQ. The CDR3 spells CASSRQGALNTEAFF. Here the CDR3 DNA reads TGTGCCAGCAGCCGACAGGGGGCTCTGAACACTGAAGCTTTCTTT.

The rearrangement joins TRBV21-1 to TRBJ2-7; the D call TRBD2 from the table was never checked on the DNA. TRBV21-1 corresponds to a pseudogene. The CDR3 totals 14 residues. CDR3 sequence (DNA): TGTGCTACGGTTGCGGGGGTAAGCTCCTACGAGCAGTACGTC. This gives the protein CATVAGVSSYEQYV.

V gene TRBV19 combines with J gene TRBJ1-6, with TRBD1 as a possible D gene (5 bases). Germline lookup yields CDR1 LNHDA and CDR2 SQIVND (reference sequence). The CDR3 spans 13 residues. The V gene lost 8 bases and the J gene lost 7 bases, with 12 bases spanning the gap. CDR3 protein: CASADSSNSPLHF. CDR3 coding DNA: TGTGCCAGTGCCGACAGCTCAAATTCACCCCTCCACTTT.

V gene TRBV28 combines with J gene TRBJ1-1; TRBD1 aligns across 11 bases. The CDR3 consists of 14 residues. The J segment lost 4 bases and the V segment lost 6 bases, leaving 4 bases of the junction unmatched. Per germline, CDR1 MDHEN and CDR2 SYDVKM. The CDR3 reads CASRPGTGGTEAFF. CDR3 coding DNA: TGTGCCAGCAGACCCGGGACAGGGGGCACTGAAGCTTTCTTT.

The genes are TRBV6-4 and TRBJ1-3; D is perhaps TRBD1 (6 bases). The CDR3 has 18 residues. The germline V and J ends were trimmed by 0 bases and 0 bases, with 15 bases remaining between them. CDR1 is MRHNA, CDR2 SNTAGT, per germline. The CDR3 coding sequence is TGTGCCAGCAGTGACTCCCGGACAGCTACCGACTCTGGAAACACCATATATTTT. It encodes CASSDSRTATDSGNTIYF.

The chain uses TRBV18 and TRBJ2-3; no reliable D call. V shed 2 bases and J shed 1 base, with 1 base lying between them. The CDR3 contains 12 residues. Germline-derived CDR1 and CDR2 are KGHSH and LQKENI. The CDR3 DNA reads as TGTGCCAGCTCACCAGGCACAGATACGCAGTATTTT. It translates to CASSPGTDTQYF.

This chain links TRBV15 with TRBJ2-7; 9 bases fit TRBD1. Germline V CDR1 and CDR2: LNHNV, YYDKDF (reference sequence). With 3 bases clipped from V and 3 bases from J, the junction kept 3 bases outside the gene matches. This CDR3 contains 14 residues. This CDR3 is CATSRETGGYEQYF. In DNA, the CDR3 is TGTGCCACCAGCAGGGAGACAGGGGGCTACGAGCAGTACTTC.

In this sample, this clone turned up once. This CDR3 is CAWRAGQGVAYEQYF. The CDR3 bases are TGTGCCTGGAGAGCCGGACAGGGGGTGGCCTACGAGCAGTACTTC. The chain has TRBV30 and TRBJ2-7, with TRBD1 matching over 10 bases. CDR1 is GTSNPN, CDR2 SVGIG, per germline (reference sequence). The CDR3 runs 15 residues. V was clipped by 3 bases and J by 2 bases; unmatched bases: 7.

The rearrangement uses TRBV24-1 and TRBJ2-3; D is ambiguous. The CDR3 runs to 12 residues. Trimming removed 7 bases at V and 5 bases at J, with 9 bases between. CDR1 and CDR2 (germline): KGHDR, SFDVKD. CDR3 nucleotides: TGTGCCACCAGGGGATCAGAAGATACGCAGTATTTT. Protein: CATRGSEDTQYF.

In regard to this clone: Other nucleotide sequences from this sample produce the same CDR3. CDR3 DNA: TGTGCCAGCAGAGCTGCAGATACGCAGTATTTT. The encoded protein is CASRAADTQYF. The V call is TRBV6-5, the J call TRBJ2-3, with D hard to call. V was cut by 6 bases and J by 4 bases, with 5 bases left in between. CDR3 length: 11 residues. Germline lookup yields CDR1 MNHEY and CDR2 SVGAGI.

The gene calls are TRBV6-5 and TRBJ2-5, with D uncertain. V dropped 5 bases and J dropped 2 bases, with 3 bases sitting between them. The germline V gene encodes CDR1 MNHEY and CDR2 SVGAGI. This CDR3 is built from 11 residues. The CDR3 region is CASSLQETQYF. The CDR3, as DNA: TGTGCCAGCAGTCTACAAGAGACCCAGTACTTC.

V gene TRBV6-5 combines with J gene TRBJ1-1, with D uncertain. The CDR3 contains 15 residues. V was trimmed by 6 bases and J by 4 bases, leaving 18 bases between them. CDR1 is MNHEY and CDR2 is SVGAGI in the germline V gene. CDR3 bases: TGTGCCAGCAGCTCCGCGGAGGTTCGATCCACTGAAGCTTTCTTT. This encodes CASSSAEVRSTEAFF.

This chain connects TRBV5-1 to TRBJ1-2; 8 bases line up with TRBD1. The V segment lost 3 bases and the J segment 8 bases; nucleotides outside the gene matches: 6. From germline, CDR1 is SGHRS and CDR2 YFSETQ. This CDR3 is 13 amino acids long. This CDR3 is CASSSDRGGGYTF. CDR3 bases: TGCGCCAGCAGCTCAGACAGGGGCGGCGGCTACACCTTC.

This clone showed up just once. CDR3 bases: TGTGCCAGCAGCTTAGGGGAGAAAGGGACCCAGTACTTC. This translates into CASSLGEKGTQYF. The chain combines TRBV7-8 with TRBJ2-5, with D possibly being TRBD2 (5 bases). V gave up 1 base and J gave up 7 bases, with 10 bases separating them. Looked up from germline, CDR1 is SGHVS and CDR2 is FQNEAQ. This CDR3 is 13 amino acids long.

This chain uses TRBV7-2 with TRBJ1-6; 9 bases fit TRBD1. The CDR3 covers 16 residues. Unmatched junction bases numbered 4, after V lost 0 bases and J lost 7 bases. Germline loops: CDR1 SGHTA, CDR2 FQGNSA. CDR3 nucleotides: TGTGCCAGCAGCTTAGCGGGGGGACAGGGCAATTCACCCCTCCACTTT. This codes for CASSLAGGQGNSPLHF.

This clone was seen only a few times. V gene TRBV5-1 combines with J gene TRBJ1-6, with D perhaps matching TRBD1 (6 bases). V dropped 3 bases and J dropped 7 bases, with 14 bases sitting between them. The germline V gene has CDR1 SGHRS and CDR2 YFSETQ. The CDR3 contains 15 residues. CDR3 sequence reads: CASSSTQGRNSPLHF. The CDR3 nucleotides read TGCGCCAGCAGCTCAACACAGGGAAGGAATTCACCCCTCCACTTT.

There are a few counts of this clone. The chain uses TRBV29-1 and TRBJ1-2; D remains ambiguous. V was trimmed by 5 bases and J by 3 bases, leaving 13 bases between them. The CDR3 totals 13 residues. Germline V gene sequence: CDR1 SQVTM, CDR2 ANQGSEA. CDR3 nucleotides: TGCAGCGTTAAGGGCCTCTCGGACTATGGCTACACCTTC. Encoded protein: CSVKGLSDYGYTF.

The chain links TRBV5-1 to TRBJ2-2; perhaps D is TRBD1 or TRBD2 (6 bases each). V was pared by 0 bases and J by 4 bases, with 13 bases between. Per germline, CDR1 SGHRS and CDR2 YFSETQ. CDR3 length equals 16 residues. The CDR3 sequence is CASSLAGAQGTGELFF. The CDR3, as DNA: TGCGCCAGCAGCTTGGCGGGGGCACAGGGCACCGGGGAGCTGTTTTTT.

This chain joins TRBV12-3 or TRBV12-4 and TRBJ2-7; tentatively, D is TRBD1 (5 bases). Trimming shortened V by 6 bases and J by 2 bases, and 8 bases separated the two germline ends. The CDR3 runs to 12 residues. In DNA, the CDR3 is TGTGCCAGCAGGGACACTACCTACGAGCAGTACTTC. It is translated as CASRDTTYEQYF.

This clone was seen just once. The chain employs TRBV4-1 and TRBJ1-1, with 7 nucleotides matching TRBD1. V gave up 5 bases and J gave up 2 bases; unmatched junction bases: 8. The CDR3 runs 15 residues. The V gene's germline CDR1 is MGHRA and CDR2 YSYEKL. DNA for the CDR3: TGCGCCAGCAGCTTTTCGACAGGGACTAACACTGAAGCTTTCTTT. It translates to CASSFSTGTNTEAFF.